This record covers a single T cell receptor (beta chain). Its antigen is currently unknown. The sample comes from a study of blood T cells in healthy people across ages. Notes on the study in general: Compared with aged donors, long-lived donors showed fewer expanded clones, suggesting selection. Unsorted PBMCs ruled out conclusive naive versus antigen-experienced comparison.

Primers used in a second PCR of roughly 7 to 11 cycles were a sample-barcoded 5' primer and a J-beta primer mix. A single record per CDR3 protein comes from TCRdb applying MiXCR to the 5' RACE reads. The data show roughly 1,100,000 distinct CDR3 sequences, around 25% seen once. Trimming removed 5 bases at V and 5 bases at J, with 13 bases between. The germline V gene encodes CDR1 SGHRS and CDR2 YFSETQ. The CDR3 spans 13 residues. These records were also assigned to another study, of T cells of mothers and their children.

The J gene is TRBJ1-1, the V gene TRBV5-1; TRBD1 is a possible D gene (6 bases). The source material was blood. The clonotype originates from a girl aged 2-10 years in good health. The CDR3 DNA reads as TGCGCCAGCAGATACGAAGGGGGTACTGAAGCTTTCTTT. Translated, it gives CASRYEGGTEAFF.